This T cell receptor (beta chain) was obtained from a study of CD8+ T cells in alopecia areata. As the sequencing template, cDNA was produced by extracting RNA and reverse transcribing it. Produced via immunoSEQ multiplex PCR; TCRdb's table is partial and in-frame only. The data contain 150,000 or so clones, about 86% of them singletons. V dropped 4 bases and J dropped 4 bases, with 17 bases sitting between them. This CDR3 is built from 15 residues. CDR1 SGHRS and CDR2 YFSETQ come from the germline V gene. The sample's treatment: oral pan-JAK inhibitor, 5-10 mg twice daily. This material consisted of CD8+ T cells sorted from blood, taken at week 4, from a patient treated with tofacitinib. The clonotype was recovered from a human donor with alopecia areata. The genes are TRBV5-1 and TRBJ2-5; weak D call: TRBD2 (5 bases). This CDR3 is CASSPPDSLLETQYF. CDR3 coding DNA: TGCGCCAGCAGCCCCCCGGACTCCTTGCTAGAGACCCAGTACTTC.